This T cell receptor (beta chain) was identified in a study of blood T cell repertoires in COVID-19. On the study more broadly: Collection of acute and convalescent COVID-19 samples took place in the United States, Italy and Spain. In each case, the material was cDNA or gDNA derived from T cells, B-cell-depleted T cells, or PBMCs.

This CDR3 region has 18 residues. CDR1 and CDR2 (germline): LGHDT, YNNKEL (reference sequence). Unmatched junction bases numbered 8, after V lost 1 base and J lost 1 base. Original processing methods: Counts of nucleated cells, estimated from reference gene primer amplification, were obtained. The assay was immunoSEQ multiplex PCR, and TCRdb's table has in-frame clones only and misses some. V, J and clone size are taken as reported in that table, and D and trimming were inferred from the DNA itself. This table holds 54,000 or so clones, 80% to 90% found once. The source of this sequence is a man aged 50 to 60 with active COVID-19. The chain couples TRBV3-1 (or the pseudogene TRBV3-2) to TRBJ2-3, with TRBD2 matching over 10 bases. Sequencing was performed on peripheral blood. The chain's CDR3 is CASSQGPASGGGTDTQYF. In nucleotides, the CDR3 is TGTGCCAGCAGCCAAGGTCCCGCTAGCGGGGGCGGCACAGATACGCAGTATTTT.